This record looks at one T cell receptor (beta chain) sequence and its context. Its specificity is unknown. The germline V and J ends were trimmed by 2 bases and 8 bases, with 15 bases remaining between them. CDR3 length: 14 amino acids. Germline V gene data show CDR1 as SEHNR and CDR2 as FQNEAQ (reference sequence). The data were obtained in a study of shared clonotypes between healthy human individuals. Findings and limits, study-wide: The study found roughly 5% of naive CD4 clonotypes shared across four donors.

Those who donated, Caucasian adults without exception, all lived in Nashville, Tennessee. CD4+ cell separation produced CD45RA+ naive and CD45RA-negative memory subsets. Only in-frame clones appear in the TCRdb table, and some are missing; sequencing was by immunoSEQ multiplex PCR. The sample yields around 2.5 million clones, 90% to 95% seen once. Sequenced material: naive CD4+ T cells from PBMCs. The subset denotes: CD45RA+ positively selected. J is TRBJ1-2 and V is TRBV7-9; D uncertain. The receptor was derived from a young man in good health. Some clones in this sample may be carry-over from other donors' samples. CDR3 region: CASSLPATASGYTF. CDR3 sequence (DNA): TGTGCCAGCAGCTTACCAGCGACCGCTAGCGGCTACACCTTC. The full variable domain, its missing parts supplied by reference TRBV7-9 and TRBJ1-2, is DTGVSQNPRHKITKRGQNVTFRCDPISEHNRLYWYRQTLGQGPEFLTYFQNEAQLEKSRLLSDRFSAERPKGSFSTLEIQRTEQGDSAMYLCASSLPATASGYTFGSGTRLTVV.